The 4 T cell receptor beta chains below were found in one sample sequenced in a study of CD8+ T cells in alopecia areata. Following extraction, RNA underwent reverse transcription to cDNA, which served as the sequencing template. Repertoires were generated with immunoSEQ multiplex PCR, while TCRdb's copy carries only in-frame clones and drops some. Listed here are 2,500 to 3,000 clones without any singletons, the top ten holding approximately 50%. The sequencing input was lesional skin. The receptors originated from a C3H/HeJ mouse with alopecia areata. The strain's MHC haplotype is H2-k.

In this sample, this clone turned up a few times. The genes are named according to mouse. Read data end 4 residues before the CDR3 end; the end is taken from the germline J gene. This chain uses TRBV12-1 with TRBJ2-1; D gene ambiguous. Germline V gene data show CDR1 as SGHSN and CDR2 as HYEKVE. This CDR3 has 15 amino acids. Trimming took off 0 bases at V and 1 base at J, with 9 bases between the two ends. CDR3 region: CASSLPRVNYAEQFF. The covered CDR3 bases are TGTGCCAGCTCTCTCCCGAGGGTGAACTATGCT.

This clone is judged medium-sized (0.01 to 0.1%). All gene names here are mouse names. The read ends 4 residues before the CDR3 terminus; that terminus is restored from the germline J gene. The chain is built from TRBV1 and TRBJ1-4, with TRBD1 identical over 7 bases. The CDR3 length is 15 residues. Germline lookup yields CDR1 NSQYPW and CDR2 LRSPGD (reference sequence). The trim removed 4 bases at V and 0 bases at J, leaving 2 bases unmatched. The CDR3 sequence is CTCSGDRFSNERLFF. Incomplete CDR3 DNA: TGCACCTGCAGTGGGGACAGATTTTCCAACGAA. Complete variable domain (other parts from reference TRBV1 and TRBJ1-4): VTLLEQNPRWRLVPRGQAVNLRCILKNSQYPWMSWYQQDLQKQLQWLFTLRSPGDKEVKSLPGADYLATRVTDTELRLQVANMSQGRTLYCTCSGDRFSNERLFFGHGTKLSVL.

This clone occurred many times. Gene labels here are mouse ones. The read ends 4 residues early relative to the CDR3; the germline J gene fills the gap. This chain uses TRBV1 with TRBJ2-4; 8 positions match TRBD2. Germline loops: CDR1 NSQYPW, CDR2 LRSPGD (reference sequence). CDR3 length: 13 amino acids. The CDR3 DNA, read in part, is TGCACCTGCAGTGCTGGGGGGGATAAC. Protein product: CTCSAGGDN. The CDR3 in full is CTCSAGGDNTLYF. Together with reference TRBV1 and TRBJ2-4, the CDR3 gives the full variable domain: VTLLEQNPRWRLVPRGQAVNLRCILKNSQYPWMSWYQQDLQKQLQWLFTLRSPGDKEVKSLPGADYLATRVTDTELRLQVANMSQGRTLYCTCSAGGDNTLYFGAGTRLSVL.

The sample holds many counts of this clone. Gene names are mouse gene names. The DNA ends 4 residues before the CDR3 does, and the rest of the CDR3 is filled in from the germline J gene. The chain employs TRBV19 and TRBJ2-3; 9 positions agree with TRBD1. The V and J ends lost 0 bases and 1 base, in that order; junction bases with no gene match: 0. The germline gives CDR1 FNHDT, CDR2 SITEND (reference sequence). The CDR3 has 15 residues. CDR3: CASSIGDRGAETLYF. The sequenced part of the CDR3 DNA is TGTGCCAGCAGTATAGGGGACAGGGGTGCAGAA. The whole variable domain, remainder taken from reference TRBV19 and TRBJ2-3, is GGIITQTPKFLIGQEGQKLTLKCQQNFNHDTMYWYRQDSGKGLRLIYYSITENDLQKGDLSEGYDASREKKSSFSLTVTSAQKNEMAVFLCASSIGDRGAETLYFGSGTRLTVL.